Listed below are T cell receptor beta chains from one sample, sequenced in a study of radiation and T cells in renal cell carcinoma. Measured with immunoSEQ multiplex PCR; TCRdb has only the in-frame clones, and not every one. The data show 90,000 to 95,000 clones, 82% seen once. The material sequenced was blood, taken from a patient whose treatment included radiotherapy and nephrectomy. The receptors were gathered from a man aged 55 to 70 with renal cell carcinoma. The CDR3 runs from the conserved cysteine through the conserved F or W. Each record gives: V gene, CDR3 length, D gene, clone size, J gene, CDR3 DNA, CDR3 protein. The D gene is left open where the match is weak. Only some rows state a clone size, as once, few, many or a class for expanded clones.

>TRBV7-2|16|TRBD2|few|TRBJ2-3
TGTGCCAGCAGCTCCTCCCCGAGCGGGGGTCTCGATACGCAGTATTTT
CASSSSPSGGLDTQYF
>TRBV4-1|16|NA|NA|TRBJ2-1
TGCGCCAGCACCAGGGGACTTCCTAGCTCCTACAATGAGCAGTTCTTC
CASTRGLPSSYNEQFF
>TRBV9|15|TRBD2|NA|TRBJ2-5
TGTGCCAGCAGCGTAGGCGCTAGCGGTCAAGAGACCCAGTACTTC
CASSVGASGQETQYF
>TRBV9|15|NA|few|TRBJ2-7
TGTGCCAGCAGCCAGGGCCCCCTACCCCTCTACGAGCAGTACTTC
CASSQGPLPLYEQYF
>TRBV27|14|TRBD1|NA|TRBJ1-2
TGTGCCAGCAGTTTAAGGGAGACAGGGGTCGGCTACACCTTC
CASSLRETGVGYTF
>TRBV27|12|NA|NA|TRBJ2-3
TGTGCCAGCAGTCATCCTGCAGATACGCAGTATTTT
CASSHPADTQYF
>TRBV7-2|12|NA|NA|TRBJ2-2
TGTGCCAGCAGCTCCTCCACCGGGGAGCTGTTTTTT
CASSSSTGELFF
>TRBV5-6|15|TRBD2|NA|TRBJ2-3
TGTGCCAGCAGCCCTATAGCGGGAGGAGAGGGTACGCAGTATTTT
CASSPIAGGEGTQYF
>TRBV7-7|15|NA|NA|TRBJ1-4
TGTGCCAGCAGCTTAGTTGGGCCAACTAATGAAAAACTGTTTTTT
CASSLVGPTNEKLFF
>TRBV27|12|NA|NA|TRBJ2-7
TGTGCCAGCGGTCTCCGTACCTACGAGCAGTACTTC
CASGLRTYEQYF
>TRBV11-2|15|NA|NA|TRBJ1-1
TGTGCCAGCAGCTCGCCCGGCTTTCCGGACACTGAAGCTTTCTTT
CASSSPGFPDTEAFF
>TRBV29-1|12|NA|NA|TRBJ2-7
TGCAGCGTTGAGGTAAATACCCGCGAGCAGTACTTC
CSVEVNTREQYF
>TRBV29-1|14|NA|NA|TRBJ2-7
TGCAGCGTCGAATCCGGGTCTGGGGCCTACGAGCAGTACTTC
CSVESGSGAYEQYF
>TRBV19|14|TRBD2|NA|TRBJ2-5
TGTGCCAGTAGACTTAGCGGGAGTGGAGAGACCCAGTACTTC
CASRLSGSGETQYF
>TRBV14|14|NA|NA|TRBJ1-6
TGTGCCAGCAGCCCCGGCCTGATTAATTCACCCCTCCACTTT
CASSPGLINSPLHF
>TRBV15|15|NA|NA|TRBJ2-1
TGTGCCACCAGCAGAGATCGCAGGGGGGGCAATGAGCAGTTCTTC
CATSRDRRGGNEQFF
>TRBV10-2|14|TRBD1|NA|TRBJ2-7
TGCGCCAGCAGTGAGGGACAGGGGTGGGACGAGCAGTACTTC
CASSEGQGWDEQYF
>TRBV5-4|17|TRBD2|NA|TRBJ2-2
TGTGCCAGCAGCCCGGGACTAGCGGGAGAGGGGACCGGGGAGCTGTTTTTT
CASSPGLAGEGTGELFF
>TRBV15|11|NA|NA|TRBJ2-5
TGTGCCACCAGCACAAAAGAGACCCAGTACTTC
CATSTKETQYF
>TRBV5-6|12|NA|NA|TRBJ2-1
TGTGCCAGCAGCTTGGGCGTTAGTGAGCAGTTCTTC
CASSLGVSEQFF
>TRBV6-6|16|TRBD1|NA|TRBJ2-1
TGTGCCAGCAGTTACCAGGACAGGGCCGGGTACAATGAGCAGTTCTTC
CASSYQDRAGYNEQFF
>TRBV4-2|16|TRBD1|once|TRBJ2-5
TGTGCCAGCAGATTCGGACAGGGGGCACCTCAAGAGACCCAGTACTTC
CASRFGQGAPQETQYF
>TRBV5-1|20|TRBD2|NA|TRBJ2-3
TGCGCCAGCAGCCTAGGACTAGCGGGAGGGCCACCTGGTAAACCAGATACGCAGTATTTT
CASSLGLAGGPPGKPDTQYF
>TRBV28|17|TRBD2|NA|TRBJ2-7
TGTGCCAGCAGACTAGCGGGAAGCTCCCTCTACTCCTACGAGCAGTACTTC
CASRLAGSSLYSYEQYF
>TRBV7-8|13|TRBD2|NA|TRBJ2-1
TGTGCCAGCAGCCTGAGGGGGTCGGGAGGGGCGTTCTTC
CASSLRGSGGAFF
>TRBV28|12|NA|NA|TRBJ1-5
TGTGCCAGCAGTTTATACAATCAGCCCCAGCATTTT
CASSLYNQPQHF
>TRBV5-4|16|TRBD1|few|TRBJ1-1
TGTGCCAGCAGCCCCTCCCCCGGACAGGGTGACACTGAAGCTTTCTTT
CASSPSPGQGDTEAFF
>TRBV25-1|12|NA|NA|TRBJ1-2
TGTGCCAGCAGTGACAGGGGTTTGGGCTACACCTTC
CASSDRGLGYTF
>TRBV27|13|TRBD1|once|TRBJ1-5
TGTGCCAGCGGGACAGGTCCTTATCAGCCCCAGCATTTT
CASGTGPYQPQHF
>TRBV5-1|14|NA|few|TRBJ2-7
TGCGCCAGCAGCTTGGGACGGAGCTCCTACGAGCAGTACTTC
CASSLGRSSYEQYF
>TRBV21-1|14|NA|NA|TRBJ2-1
TGTGCCAGTCCCGGGACTAGCGATTACAATGAGCAGTTCTTC
CASPGTSDYNEQFF
>TRBV4-2|17|TRBD2|NA|TRBJ2-1
TGTGCCAGCAGCCAAGAGCCCCTAGCGGCCTCCTACAATGAGCAGTTCTTC
CASSQEPLAASYNEQFF
>TRBV12-5|17|TRBD1|NA|TRBJ1-3
TGTGCTAGTGGTTCCAACCCCGGACAGGGAGCTGGAAACACCATATATTTT
CASGSNPGQGAGNTIYF
>TRBV30|13|NA|NA|TRBJ1-6
TGTGCCTGGTCGGGCTCCTATAATTCACCCCTCCACTTT
CAWSGSYNSPLHF
>TRBV5-1|13|TRBD1|NA|TRBJ2-7
TGCGCCAGCAGCGGGACAGTTGTCTACGAGCAGTACTTC
CASSGTVVYEQYF
>TRBV9|16|NA|NA|TRBJ2-1
TGTGCCAGCAGCCCCGAAGGAGTAAGATCCTTTAATGAGCAGTTCTTC
CASSPEGVRSFNEQFF
>TRBV27|14|TRBD2|NA|TRBJ2-1
TGTGCCAGCAGTTTCCAGCGGGAAGTCAATGAGCAGTTCTTC
CASSFQREVNEQFF
>TRBV28|14|NA|few|TRBJ2-3
TGTGCCAGCAGCCCTCACGGCGTGTCAGATACGCAGTATTTT
CASSPHGVSDTQYF
>TRBV14|17|TRBD1|NA|TRBJ2-7
TGTGCCAGCAGCCAAGGTCTCTTGACAGGGGGCTCCTACGAGCAGTACTTC
CASSQGLLTGGSYEQYF
>TRBV19|13|NA|NA|TRBJ1-6
TGTGCCAGTAGGCAGACGGATAATTCACCCCTCCACTTT
CASRQTDNSPLHF
>TRBV25-1|14|TRBD2|NA|TRBJ2-5
TGTGCCAGCAGTGATCGACTAGCTGGGGAGACCCAGTACTTC
CASSDRLAGETQYF